The 10 T cell receptor beta chains reported below all come from one sample, sequenced in a study of blood T cells in healthy people across ages. It was with a sample-barcoded 5' primer and a J-beta primer mix that a second PCR of roughly 6 to 12 cycles was run. From the 5' RACE reads, TCRdb called clonotypes with MiXCR, one entry per CDR3 protein. Of about 1.4 million distinct CDR3 sequences in the sample, roughly 64% were seen once. Sequencing input: blood. The receptors were sampled from a man younger than 35 in good health.

This chain connects TRBV6-2 or TRBV6-3 to TRBJ2-5; 7 nucleotides match TRBD1. This CDR3 is built from 15 residues. J lost 5 bases, V lost 5 bases, and 11 bases had no gene match. From germline, CDR1 is MNHEY and CDR2 SVGEGT. The CDR3 coding sequence is TGTGCCAGCAGTCGAATCCGACAGGGTCGGGAGACCCAGTACTTC. Translated: CASSRIRQGRETQYF.

This clonotype showed up just a few times. The chain links TRBV11-2 to TRBJ2-1; 14 positions match TRBD2. Germline-derived CDR1 and CDR2 are SGHAT and FQNNGV. CDR3 length: 17 residues. J gave up 7 bases and V 2 bases, and 7 bases lay outside the gene matches. Here the CDR3 reads CASSLSPGTSGRNEQFF. Written as DNA, the CDR3 is TGTGCCAGCAGCTTATCCCCGGGGACTAGCGGGAGAAATGAGCAGTTCTTC.

The rearrangement joins TRBV29-1 to TRBJ1-1; D ambiguous. With 0 bases removed from V and 3 bases from J, the gap between germline ends came to 11 bases. This CDR3 is built from 14 residues. The germline V gene has CDR1 SQVTM and CDR2 ANQGSEA. The CDR3 region has the DNA TGCAGCGTTGAAGATGTCGGAGTATACACTGAAGCTTTCTTT. Translation: CSVEDVGVYTEAFF.

This rearrangement joins TRBV4-1 to TRBJ2-2, with TRBD1 matching 7 bases. The germline CDR1 and CDR2 sequences are MGHRA and YSYEKL. Trimming cost V 6 bases and J 4 bases; bases outside gene matches: 8. CDR3 length: 15 amino acids. The CDR3 DNA reads as TGCGCCAGCAGAAAGGGGGCAGGGGTCACCGGGGAGCTGTTTTTT. It specifies CASRKGAGVTGELFF.

There are a few counts of this clonotype. This chain uses TRBV7-2 with TRBJ2-7; D not certain. The CDR3 runs to 12 residues. Per germline, CDR1 SGHTA and CDR2 FQGNSA. V lost 5 bases to trimming and J lost 4 bases, with 9 bases between them. The CDR3 here is CASSPVEYEQYF. CDR3 coding DNA: TGTGCCAGCAGCCCCGTCGAATACGAGCAGTACTTC.

This clonotype was detected only once. The V and J genes are TRBV11-2 and TRBJ2-7; 8 bases are shared with TRBD2. Looked up from germline, CDR1 is SGHAT and CDR2 is FQNNGV. V was clipped by 2 bases and J by 10 bases; unmatched bases: 10. The CDR3 has 14 residues. In DNA form, the CDR3 reads TGTGCCAGCAGCTTAAAGCGGGAGCTAGGGGCCCAGTACTTC. It specifies CASSLKRELGAQYF.

This chain links TRBV6-6 with TRBJ1-1; the match to TRBD1 covers 7 bases. Per germline, CDR1 MNHNY and CDR2 SVGAGI (reference sequence). V was pared by 3 bases and J by 5 bases, with 9 bases of the junction left unmatched. There are 15 residues in the CDR3. CDR3 DNA: TGTGCCAGCAGTTATGAGGGGGCGATTAGGACTGAAGCTTTCTTT. Its protein product is CASSYEGAIRTEAFF.

This rearrangement joins TRBV19 to TRBJ1-2, with TRBD1 matching over 9 bases. The CDR3 consists of 16 residues. With V trimmed by 6 bases and J by 6 bases, 14 bases remained unmatched. CDR1 is LNHDA, CDR2 SQIVND, per germline (reference sequence). The DNA for the CDR3 is TGTGCCAGTAGATCTACGGCGGGACAGGGAAGAGATGGCTACACCTTC. Its translation is CASRSTAGQGRDGYTF.

This CDR3 is CASRTTEAFF. The CDR3 DNA reads TGTGCCAGCAGAACCACTGAAGCTTTCTTT. This chain connects TRBV6-6 to TRBJ1-1; D uncertain. From germline, CDR1 is MNHNY and CDR2 SVGAGI (reference sequence). The CDR3 spans 10 residues. Trimming removed 6 bases at V and 4 bases at J, with 3 bases between.

This clonotype has only a few counts. The rearrangement joins TRBV29-1 to TRBJ1-6; 8 bases map to TRBD1. The CDR3 has 14 amino acids. Germline CDR1 reads SQVTM; CDR2 reads ANQGSEA. V shed 6 bases, J shed 5 bases, and the junction held 6 bases outside the gene matches. CDR3 DNA: TGCAGCGTCCGATCGGGACAGGATAATTCACCCCTCCACTTT. Encoded protein: CSVRSGQDNSPLHF.